This T cell receptor (beta chain) was sequenced during a study of blood T cell repertoires in COVID-19. In the study overall: There were acute and convalescent COVID-19 samples, and they came from the United States, Italy and Spain. From T cells, B-cell-depleted T cells, or PBMCs came the material, which was cDNA or gDNA.

In the original processing: Using reference gene primer amplification, nucleated cell counts were estimated. Using immunoSEQ multiplex PCR, the repertoire was profiled, and TCRdb retains in-frame clones only, with some absent. That table gives V, J and clone size, and the DNA gave D and trimming. The profile shows about 150,000 clones, over 65% of them singletons. Trimming shortened V by 0 bases and J by 2 bases, and 4 bases separated the two germline ends. In germline, CDR1 is PRHDT, CDR2 FYEKMQ (reference sequence). The CDR3 is made up of 13 amino acids. This receptor was obtained from a man older than 75 with acute or convalescent COVID-19. Sample: peripheral blood. The rearrangement uses TRBV13 and TRBJ2-5, with D unclear. Here the CDR3 DNA reads TGTGCCAGCAGCTTAGGGCAGCAAGAGACCCAGTACTTC. Protein sequence: CASSLGQQETQYF.